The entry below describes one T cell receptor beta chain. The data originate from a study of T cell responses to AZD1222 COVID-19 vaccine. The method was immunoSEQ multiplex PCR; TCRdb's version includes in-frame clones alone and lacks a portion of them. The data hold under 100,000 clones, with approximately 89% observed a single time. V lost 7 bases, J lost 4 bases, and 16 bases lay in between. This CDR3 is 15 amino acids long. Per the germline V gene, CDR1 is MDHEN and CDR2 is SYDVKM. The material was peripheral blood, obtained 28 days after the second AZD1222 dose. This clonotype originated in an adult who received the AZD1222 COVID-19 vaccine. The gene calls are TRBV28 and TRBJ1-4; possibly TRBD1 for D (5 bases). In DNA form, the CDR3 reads TGTGCCAGCACCCTGGGAGGGGTTATTAATGAAAAACTGTTTTTT. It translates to CASTLGGVINEKLFF.